The source of this T cell receptor beta chain is a study of T cell responses to AZD1222 COVID-19 vaccine. Study at large: Second-dose groups at about 4 or about 12 weeks were pooled.

Clones were sequenced by immunoSEQ multiplex PCR, and TCRdb holds only the in-frame ones, with some missing. The sample lists fewer than 150,000 clones; about nine tenths were seen once. CDR1 is SQVTM, CDR2 ANQGSEA, per germline. With 4 bases clipped from V and 9 bases from J, the junction kept 8 bases outside the gene matches. The CDR3 extends over 15 amino acids. The material was peripheral blood, obtained on day 0 of AZD1222 vaccination. The TCR comes from an adult in good health. This rearrangement joins TRBV29-1 to TRBJ2-1; TRBD2 matches at 14 bases. CDR3 DNA: TGCAGCGTTGTGGGGGGGACTAGCGGGAGTCGTGAGCAGTTCTTC. Its protein is CSVVGGTSGSREQFF.